The next 6 T cell receptor beta chains were all read from a single sample in a study of T cells in Graves' hyperthyroidism and ophthalmopathy. Researchers took RNA transcripts and amplified the TCR beta CDR3 regions from them. Primed by the HTBI set, a first-round RT-PCR was run on the TCR CDR3. TCRdb ran MiXCR on the multiplex PCR reads and lists one entry per CDR3 protein. Of approximately 300,000 distinct CDR3 sequences listed, over 15% are singletons. The source material was blood. These receptors were collected from a woman aged 55-69 years with Graves' ophthalmopathy.

V usage is TRBV29-1 and J usage is TRBJ1-4, with unresolved D. This CDR3 is 12 amino acids long. Trimming pared 6 bases from V and 8 bases from J, leaving 13 bases between. Germline-derived CDR1 and CDR2 are SQVTM and ANQGSEA. The CDR3 region is CSVRPSGEKLFF. The CDR3, as DNA: TGCAGCGTAAGACCAAGTGGGGAAAAACTGTTTTTT.

The table lists this clonotype with many counts. The chain joins TRBV6-1 to TRBJ1-2; D is unresolved. Deletions cut 1 base from V and 4 bases from J, with 4 bases between. This CDR3 has 12 residues. Germline V gives CDR1 MNHNS, CDR2 SASEGT. The CDR3 sequence: CASSEGAYGYTF. In DNA, the CDR3 is TGTGCCAGCAGTGAAGGGGCCTATGGCTACACCTTC.

This chain connects TRBV9 to TRBJ1-2; D remains unclear. The CDR3 length is 13 residues. Germline CDR1 reads SGDLS; CDR2 reads YYNGEE. V dropped 0 bases and J dropped 7 bases, with 10 bases sitting between them. CDR3 nucleotide sequence: TGTGCCAGCAGCGTAGATTCCGATTTTGGCTACACCTTC. Amino acids: CASSVDSDFGYTF.

The V call is TRBV10-3, the J call TRBJ2-7; the match to TRBD2 covers 15 bases. The CDR3 sequence is 14 residues long. V gave up 6 bases and J gave up 6 bases; unmatched junction bases: 3. CDR1 and CDR2 from the germline V gene are ENHRY and SYGVKD. In nucleotides, the CDR3 is TGTGCCATCAGCGGGACTAGCGGGAGGCCCGAGCAGTACTTC. Its translation is CAISGTSGRPEQYF.

CDR3 amino acids: CASIPGTLGGGELFF. CDR3 in DNA: TGTGCCAGTATCCCCGGGACCCTCGGGGGCGGGGAGCTGTTTTTT. This rearrangement joins TRBV19 to TRBJ2-2; weak D call: TRBD2 (6 bases). CDR1 LNHDA and CDR2 SQIVND come from the germline V gene (reference sequence). Trimming shortened V by 7 bases and J by 7 bases, and 19 bases separated the two germline ends. The CDR3 loop spans 15 amino acids.

This clonotype was detected many times. The chain employs TRBV7-2 and TRBJ1-4, with D hard to call. CDR1 is SGHTA and CDR2 is FQGNSA in the germline V gene. The CDR3 is 14 residues long. The ends were cut back, 5 bases at V and 7 bases at J, with 14 bases in the middle. The CDR3 protein is CASSPGRWGEKLFF. CDR3 bases: TGTGCCAGCAGCCCGGGCCGGTGGGGTGAAAAACTGTTTTTT.